This T cell receptor beta chain stems from a study of preoperative IRX-2 immunotherapy in early breast cancer. Treatment: preoperative locoregional IRX-2 cytokine immunotherapy. This phase Ib study tested locoregional IRX-2 cytokine immunotherapy given before surgery. Clones were read by immunoSEQ multiplex PCR, and TCRdb kept only the in-frame ones, dropping some. There are 3,700 or so clones in the sample; about two thirds occur only once, and 9.5% to 15% lies in the top ten. CDR1 and CDR2 from the germline V gene are MNHGY and SAAAGT. V lost 2 bases, J lost 2 bases, and 4 bases lay in between. This CDR3 has 13 residues.

This chain joins TRBV6-8 and TRBJ1-3; D ambiguous. This TCR was sampled from a human donor with breast cancer. The material was tumor tissue, obtained after IRX-2 immunotherapy. DNA of the CDR3: TGTGCCAGCAGTTACAGGGCTGGAAACACCATATATTTT. Protein sequence: CASSYRAGNTIYF.